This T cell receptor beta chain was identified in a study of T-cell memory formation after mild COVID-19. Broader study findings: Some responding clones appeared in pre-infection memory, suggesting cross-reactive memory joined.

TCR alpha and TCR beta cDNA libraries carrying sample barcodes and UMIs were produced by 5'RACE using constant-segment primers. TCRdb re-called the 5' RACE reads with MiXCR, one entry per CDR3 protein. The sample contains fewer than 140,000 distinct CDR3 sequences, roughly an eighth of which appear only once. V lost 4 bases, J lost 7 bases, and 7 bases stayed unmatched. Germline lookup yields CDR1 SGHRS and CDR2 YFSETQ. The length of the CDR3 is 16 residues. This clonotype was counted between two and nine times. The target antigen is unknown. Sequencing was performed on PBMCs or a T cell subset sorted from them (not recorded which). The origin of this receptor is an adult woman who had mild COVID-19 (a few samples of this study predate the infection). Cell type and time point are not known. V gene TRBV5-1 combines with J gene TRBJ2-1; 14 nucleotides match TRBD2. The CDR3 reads CASSPRGTSGSNEQFF. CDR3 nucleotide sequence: TGCGCCAGCAGCCCGAGAGGGACTAGCGGGAGTAATGAGCAGTTCTTC.